A selection of T cell receptor beta chains follows, all from one sample in a study of T cells after yellow fever vaccination. MiXCR, run by TCRdb on the 5' RACE reads, gives a single entry per CDR3 protein. The sample has some 560,000 distinct CDR3 sequences, 15% to 20% seen once; the top ten hold roughly an eighth. The material was PBMCs, obtained 15 days after the yellow fever booster vaccination. The receptors were sampled from a man aged 30-40 years who received the YFV17D yellow fever vaccine. The CDR3 runs from the conserved cysteine through the conserved F or W. The D gene is left open where the match is weak. Size is omitted from some rows. Given values are once, few, many or a class for expanded clones.

TRBJ2-3 | TRBV3-1 | 12 | once | . | CASSEWGDTQYF | TGTGCCAGCAGCGAGTGGGGGGATACGCAGTATTTT
TRBJ2-7 | TRBV6-2/TRBV6-3 | 11 | once | . | CAISDRYEQYF | TGTGCCATCTCCGACAGGTACGAGCAGTACTTC
TRBJ1-1 | TRBV7-2 | 15 | many | . | CASSLSGTKNTEAFF | TGTGCCAGCAGCTTATCCGGGACAAAGAACACTGAAGCTTTCTTT
TRBJ2-3 | TRBV24-1 | 14 | . | TRBD2 | CATSGGRTPDTQYF | TGTGCCACCAGTGGCGGGAGAACCCCAGATACGCAGTATTTT
TRBJ1-1 | TRBV6-1 | 14 | . | . | CASTLGLQSTEAFF | TGTGCCAGCACCCTGGGACTCCAGAGCACTGAAGCTTTCTTT
TRBJ1-6 | TRBV10-3 | 14 | . | . | CAIRTGVNNSPLHF | TGTGCCATCAGGACAGGCGTTAATAATTCACCCCTCCACTTT
TRBJ2-1 | TRBV11-2 | 16 | few | . | CASSPAGTHLHYEQFF | TGTGCCAGCAGCCCCGCCGGGACCCATCTTCACTATGAGCAGTTCTTC
TRBJ2-7 | TRBV20-1 | 12 | . | . | CSARRDDYEQYF | TGCAGTGCTAGACGGGATGACTACGAGCAGTACTTC
TRBJ2-2 | TRBV7-8 | 16 | few | . | CASSPRTAANTGELFF | TGTGCCAGCAGCCCTCGGACAGCTGCGAACACCGGGGAGCTGTTTTTT
TRBJ2-1 | TRBV11-2 | 15 | . | TRBD1 | CASSLDRVTYNEQFF | TGTGCCAGCAGCTTGGACAGGGTTACCTACAATGAGCAGTTCTTC
TRBJ1-1 | TRBV5-1 | 16 | . | . | CASSFANGVLNTEAFF | TGCGCCAGCAGCTTTGCGAATGGGGTACTGAACACTGAAGCTTTCTTT
TRBJ2-1 | TRBV4-3 | 16 | few | . | CASSQDKSGTYNEQFF | TGCGCCAGCAGCCAAGACAAATCCGGGACCTACAATGAGCAGTTCTTC
TRBJ2-7 | TRBV20-1 | 15 | . | TRBD1 | CSANQPGQGSYEQYF | TGCAGTGCTAACCAACCGGGACAGGGCTCCTACGAGCAGTACTTC
TRBJ2-3 | TRBV10-3 | 14 | few | . | CATQGHPSTDTQYF | TGTGCCACCCAGGGGCATCCCAGCACAGATACGCAGTATTTT
TRBJ2-2 | TRBV11-2 | 20 | . | TRBD1 | CASSLWPFMRDSYNTGELFF | TGTGCCAGCAGCTTATGGCCCTTTATGAGGGACAGCTACAACACCGGGGAGCTGTTTTTT
TRBJ1-1 | TRBV19 | 14 | few | . | CASSTLTPSAEAFF | TGTGCCAGTAGTACCCTTACACCGTCGGCTGAAGCTTTCTTT